These T cell receptor beta chains were read from a single sample in a study of blood T cells in healthy people across ages. TCRdb fed the 5' RACE reads into MiXCR, producing one record per CDR3 protein. The sample lists about 750,000 distinct CDR3 sequences, about 55% seen once, with approximately 41% in the top ten. Sequencing used blood. The receptors here all came from a man at least 80 years old in good health. The CDR3 runs from the conserved cysteine through the conserved F or W. A D gene is named only where the DNA matches it firmly. The size field is filled for only some rows; it gives once, few, many or a size class.

cdr3_nt,cdr3_aa,clone_size,j_call,v_call,d_call,cdr3_length
TGCGCCAGCAGCTTGCCTAGCGGGAGCCCCTACAATGAGCAGTTCTTC,CASSLPSGSPYNEQFF,NA,TRBJ2-1,TRBV5-1,TRBD2,16
TGCAGTGCTAGAAAGGGGGCTGCCTATAATTCACCCCTCCACTTT,CSARKGAAYNSPLHF,few,TRBJ1-6,TRBV20-1,TRBD1,15
TGCGCCAGCAGCTGGGACATCGTCTCTGAAGCTTTCTTT,CASSWDIVSEAFF,NA,TRBJ1-1,TRBV5-1,NA,13
TGTGCCAGCAGCCCCCGGGAGGGGTTGGGGGCTGAAGCTTTCTTT,CASSPREGLGAEAFF,NA,TRBJ1-1,TRBV7-3,NA,15
TGTGCCAGCAGCCGGGGGAGGGAGACCCAGTACTTC,CASSRGRETQYF,NA,TRBJ2-5,TRBV7-2,NA,12
TGCAGTGCTAGAAGGTCTAGCGGGAACCAAGAGACCCAGTACTTC,CSARRSSGNQETQYF,few,TRBJ2-5,TRBV20-1,TRBD2,15
TGTGCCAGCAGCTTCTTCGGGGGACCAAAAGAGACCCAGTACTTC,CASSFFGGPKETQYF,NA,TRBJ2-5,TRBV7-9,NA,15
TGTGCCAGCAGCCAACCCGAGGGACCACCAGTGGTAAGTGAGCAGTTCTTC,CASSQPEGPPVVSEQFF,NA,TRBJ2-1,TRBV3-1,NA,17
TGCGCCAGCAGCCGATGGGCGACAGGAGAGACCCAGTACTTC,CASSRWATGETQYF,few,TRBJ2-5,TRBV5-1,NA,14
TGTGCCAGCAGCTTAGGGCCGACAGGGATTGATTCACCCCTCCACTTT,CASSLGPTGIDSPLHF,NA,TRBJ1-6,TRBV11-2,TRBD1,16
TGTGCCAGCAGCCAAGACTCGAGACCGCTCTCTGGGGCCAACGTCCTGACTTTC,CASSQDSRPLSGANVLTF,few,TRBJ2-6,TRBV14,NA,18
TGTGCCAGCAGCTATCGGGACTTCAACAATGAGCAGTTCTTC,CASSYRDFNNEQFF,NA,TRBJ2-1,TRBV13,NA,14
TGCAGCGTCGCACAGGGCTCCCACGGCTACACCTTC,CSVAQGSHGYTF,NA,TRBJ1-2,TRBV29-1,NA,12
TGTGCCAGCAGTGCCCACAGGGGGGTCGGCGACGAGCAGTACTTC,CASSAHRGVGDEQYF,few,TRBJ2-7,TRBV12-3/TRBV12-4,TRBD1,15
TGTGCCAGCAGTGACGAGACGTCCTCGGAGACCCAGTACTTC,CASSDETSSETQYF,NA,TRBJ2-5,TRBV25-1,NA,14
TGCGCCAGCAGCGGCCCGCCTCCCGAGCAGTACTTC,CASSGPPPEQYF,NA,TRBJ2-7,TRBV10-2,NA,12
TGTGCCAGCAGTTTCCCGGGACTAGCGCCGGCGGAGTACTTC,CASSFPGLAPAEYF,NA,TRBJ2-7,TRBV6-2/TRBV6-3,TRBD2,14
TGCAGTGCTAACGGACTAGCGGGCAATCTACGGTGGGCAATGTGCGAGCAGTACTTC,CSANGLAGNLRWAMCEQYF,NA,TRBJ2-7,TRBV20-1,TRBD2,19
TGTGCCAGCAGTGAATATATCAGATACAATGAGCAGTTCTTC,CASSEYIRYNEQFF,NA,TRBJ2-1,TRBV25-1,NA,14
TGTGCCAGCAGCTCACGGACAGGGTGGTTCACTGAAGCTTTCTTT,CASSSRTGWFTEAFF,NA,TRBJ1-1,TRBV14,TRBD1,15
TGTGCCAGCAGTTTGGGGCAGATTGCCACAGATACGCAGTATTTT,CASSLGQIATDTQYF,NA,TRBJ2-3,TRBV28,NA,15
TGTGCCAGCAGCTCACCCCGGGACGAGACCCAGTACTTC,CASSSPRDETQYF,NA,TRBJ2-5,TRBV7-9,NA,13
TGTGCCAGCAGTGAAGCAGGGGGCATAAACATTCAGTACTTC,CASSEAGGINIQYF,NA,TRBJ2-4,TRBV6-1,TRBD1,14
TGCCAGGAGGGGGAGAGTTACAATGAGCAGTTCTTC,CQEGESYNEQFF,few,TRBJ2-1,TRBV25-1,NA,12
TGCGCCAGCAGCGGGGACCATTATGCGGAGTTCTTC,CASSGDHYAEFF,NA,TRBJ2-1,TRBV5-1,NA,12
TGTGCCAGCAGCGAGAGGGGTTCAAGCTCCTATAATTCACCCCTCCACTTT,CASSERGSSSYNSPLHF,NA,TRBJ1-6,TRBV9,NA,17
TGTGCCAGCAGCTTACGCGGGAACTCCTACAATGAGCAGTACTTC,CASSLRGNSYNEQYF,NA,TRBJ2-7,TRBV7-8,NA,15